A selection of T cell receptor beta chains follows, all from one sample in a study of T cell responses to AZD1222 COVID-19 vaccine. TCRdb's table, derived via immunoSEQ multiplex PCR, lists solely in-frame clones and lacks some. The data contain 150,000 to 200,000 clones, almost 90% of them singletons. This material consisted of peripheral blood, taken 28 days after the second AZD1222 dose. The receptor source for this set is an adult who received the AZD1222 COVID-19 vaccine. The CDR3 runs from the conserved cysteine through the conserved F or W. D genes are given only for firm matches. Only part of the rows carry a size: once, few, many, or a class if the clone is expanded.

j_gene	abundance	v_gene	d_gene	CDR3aa	CDR3nt
TRBJ2-3	.	TRBV7-9	.	CASSLGAGVQDTQYF	TGTGCCAGCAGCTTGGGGGCAGGGGTGCAAGATACGCAGTATTTT
TRBJ2-1	.	TRBV7-9	TRBD1	CASSLRVRIGTGYNEQFF	TGTGCCAGCAGCTTAAGGGTCCGGATCGGGACAGGCTACAATGAGCAGTTCTTC
TRBJ2-1	.	TRBV2	TRBD2	CASSGSRGASGLGNEQFF	TGTGCCAGCAGTGGCTCGCGGGGGGCCTCGGGTCTGGGTAATGAGCAGTTCTTC
TRBJ2-3	.	TRBV5-4	.	CASSLARARTTDTQYF	TGTGCCAGCAGCTTGGCCAGGGCTCGAACCACAGATACGCAGTATTTT
TRBJ2-2	few	TRBV4-2	.	CASSQDGANTGELFF	TGTGCCAGCAGCCAAGACGGTGCGAACACCGGGGAGCTGTTTTTT
TRBJ2-7	.	TRBV4-1	TRBD1	CASSQVRGAAGGRYEQYF	TGCGCCAGCAGCCAAGTTAGGGGGGCGGCAGGGGGCCGGTACGAGCAGTACTTC
TRBJ1-2	.	TRBV29-1	.	CSVEKLGAYGYTF	TGCAGCGTGGAAAAGTTGGGCGCCTATGGCTACACCTTC
TRBJ2-7	.	TRBV6-1	.	CASSEGSGFSSYEQYF	TGTGCCAGCAGTGAAGGCAGTGGCTTCAGCTCCTACGAGCAGTACTTC
TRBJ1-6	.	TRBV18	.	CASSLGTLDNSPLHF	TGTGCCAGCTCACTCGGGACACTAGATAATTCACCCCTCCACTTT
TRBJ2-7	.	TRBV27	.	CASSFGQVKYEQYF	TGTGCCAGCAGTTTTGGCCAGGTTAAATACGAGCAGTACTTC
TRBJ1-6	few	TRBV5-4	.	CASSFGVDKSASPLHF	TGTGCCAGCAGCTTTGGCGTAGATAAGTCTGCCTCACCCCTCCACTTT
TRBJ1-1	.	TRBV5-1	.	CASSLSRGWVEAFF	TGCGCCAGCAGCTTGAGCAGGGGATGGGTTGAAGCTTTCTTT
TRBJ2-2	few	TRBV5-1	.	CASRAEAGELFF	TGCGCCAGCAGGGCGGAGGCCGGGGAGCTGTTTTTT
TRBJ1-1	.	TRBV7-2	TRBD1	CASSFGSGGSTEAFF	TGTGCCAGCAGCTTCGGCTCAGGGGGGTCCACTGAAGCTTTCTTT
TRBJ2-7	few	TRBV4-3	TRBD2	CASSQELAVYEQYF	TGCGCCAGCAGCCAAGAACTAGCGGTCTACGAGCAGTACTTC
TRBJ1-5	.	TRBV4-1	TRBD1	CASSQAPGQLIQPQHF	TGCGCCAGCAGCCAAGCACCGGGACAGCTCATTCAGCCCCAGCATTTT
TRBJ2-3	once	TRBV5-1	TRBD1	CASSLGTGRQYF	TGCGCCAGCAGCTTAGGGACAGGGAGGCAGTATTTT
TRBJ2-5	.	TRBV11-2	.	CASSPLRGGFQETQYF	TGTGCCAGCAGCCCCCTTCGAGGGGGTTTCCAAGAGACCCAGTACTTC
TRBJ2-1	.	TRBV5-1	.	CASSPGREIFYNEQFF	TGCGCCAGCAGCCCCGGCAGGGAGATCTTCTACAATGAGCAGTTCTTC
TRBJ2-3	.	TRBV5-8	.	CASRLGEAQYF	TGTGCCAGCAGACTGGGAGAGGCGCAGTATTTT
TRBJ2-3	.	TRBV9	.	CASSVAGQPTDTQYF	TGTGCCAGCAGCGTAGCAGGACAACCCACAGATACGCAGTATTTT
TRBJ2-2	once	TRBV2	.	CASSESRANTGELFF	TGTGCCAGCAGTGAATCCAGGGCGAACACCGGGGAGCTGTTTTTT
TRBJ2-7	.	TRBV14	TRBD2	CASSQGLAVAYEQYF	TGTGCCAGCAGCCAAGGACTAGCGGTTGCCTACGAGCAGTACTTC
TRBJ1-1	few	TRBV24-1	.	CATRSGRMNTEAFF	TGTGCCACCCGGTCGGGTCGGATGAACACTGAAGCTTTCTTT
TRBJ1-6	once	TRBV4-3	TRBD1	CASSQEGRGWNSPLHF	TGCGCCAGCAGCCAAGAAGGCAGGGGGTGGAATTCACCCCTCCACTTT
TRBJ1-1	.	TRBV19	.	CASSEARNTEAFF	TGTGCCAGTAGTGAAGCAAGGAACACTGAAGCTTTCTTT
TRBJ1-2	once	TRBV21-1	.	CASSKGALRGGFDGYTF	TGTGCCAGCAGCAAAGGGGCCCTCAGGGGGGGATTCGATGGCTACACCTTC
TRBJ2-7	.	TRBV7-2	TRBD1	CASSLAADRVSYEQYF	TGTGCCAGCAGCTTAGCGGCGGACAGGGTATCCTACGAGCAGTACTTC
TRBJ2-7	.	TRBV9	TRBD2	CASSPRPTSGGAYEQYF	TGTGCCAGCAGCCCCCGTCCGACTAGCGGGGGGGCCTACGAGCAGTACTTC
TRBJ2-1	.	TRBV5-1	TRBD2	CASSLAGDNEQFF	TGCGCCAGCAGCTTAGCGGGGGATAATGAGCAGTTCTTC
TRBJ1-1	.	TRBV30	.	CAYGGMNTEAFF	TGTGCCTACGGTGGGATGAACACTGAAGCTTTCTTT
TRBJ2-7	.	TRBV7-9	.	CASGRAYEQYF	TGTGCCAGCGGAAGGGCCTACGAGCAGTACTTC
TRBJ2-3	.	TRBV29-1	.	CSVDGYRPDTQYF	TGCAGCGTTGATGGGTATCGGCCAGATACGCAGTATTTT
TRBJ2-2	.	TRBV5-8	.	CASSSTGELFF	TGTGCCAGCAGCTCCACCGGGGAGCTGTTTTTT
TRBJ2-1	.	TRBV7-8	TRBD1	CASSLALSGTGRSTEQFF	TGTGCCAGCAGCTTAGCTCTTTCGGGGACAGGGAGGTCAACTGAGCAGTTCTTC
TRBJ1-6	.	TRBV6-6	.	CASSYDRTAYNSPLHF	TGTGCCAGCAGTTACGACCGGACAGCTTATAATTCACCCCTCCACTTT
TRBJ2-7	.	TRBV9	.	CASSPNTGSYEQYF	TGTGCCAGCAGCCCTAACACGGGTTCCTACGAGCAGTACTTC
TRBJ1-3	.	TRBV15	.	CATADRQPGNTIYF	TGTGCCACCGCAGATAGGCAGCCTGGAAACACCATATATTTT
TRBJ2-3	once	TRBV6-5	TRBD2	CATGAAGGDPDTQYF	TGTGCCACAGGGGCAGCGGGGGGCGACCCAGATACGCAGTATTTT
TRBJ1-5	.	TRBV2	TRBD1	CASTFRDGTANQPQHF	TGTGCCAGCACCTTCAGAGACGGGACAGCCAATCAGCCCCAGCATTTT
TRBJ2-1	.	TRBV4-1	.	CASSQGGLSYNEQFF	TGCGCCAGCAGCCAAGGGGGCCTCTCCTACAATGAGCAGTTCTTC
TRBJ1-5	.	TRBV27	.	CASSLYRSNQPQHF	TGTGCCAGCAGTTTATACAGAAGCAATCAGCCCCAGCATTTT
TRBJ1-4	.	TRBV19	.	CASSQSGARNEKLFF	TGTGCCAGTAGTCAGTCAGGGGCCAGAAATGAAAAACTGTTTTTT
TRBJ1-2	.	TRBV2	.	CAVKYYENYGYTF	TGTGCCGTCAAGTATTACGAGAACTATGGCTACACCTTC
TRBJ1-3	.	TRBV9	TRBD1	CASSPRTGGTGNTIYF	TGTGCCAGCAGCCCACGGACAGGGGGCACCGGAAACACCATATATTTT
TRBJ2-7	.	TRBV19	TRBD1	CASSMGQIYEQYF	TGTGCCAGTAGTATGGGACAGATCTACGAGCAGTACTTC
TRBJ1-1	.	TRBV5-1	.	CASSPAGNTEAFF	TGCGCCAGCAGCCCCGCGGGGAACACTGAAGCTTTCTTT
TRBJ2-2	few	TRBV7-6	TRBD2	CASSSQRGGTGELFF	TGTGCCAGCAGCTCTCAGCGGGGGGGCACCGGGGAGCTGTTTTTT
TRBJ1-2	.	TRBV4-3	.	CASSQAGQGNYGYTF	TGCGCCAGCAGCCAAGCGGGGCAGGGGAACTATGGCTACACCTTC
TRBJ1-2	once	TRBV5-1	.	CASSLAGGGYTF	TGCGCCAGCAGCTTGGCAGGTGGAGGCTACACCTTC
TRBJ1-5	.	TRBV10-2	TRBD1	CASSGTGGYQPQHF	TGCGCCAGCAGTGGGACAGGGGGCTATCAGCCCCAGCATTTT
TRBJ2-3	.	TRBV11-3	TRBD2	CASSPRRIAGATDTQYF	TGTGCCAGCAGCCCCCGCAGAATAGCGGGGGCCACAGATACGCAGTATTTT
TRBJ1-1	.	TRBV6-5	TRBD1	CASIRQGANTEAFF	TGTGCCAGCATCCGACAGGGGGCCAACACTGAAGCTTTCTTT
TRBJ1-6	.	TRBV28	.	CASSSVDISSSYNSPLHF	TGTGCCAGCAGTTCGGTGGATATTTCGAGCTCCTATAATTCACCCCTCCACTTT